These 12 T cell receptor beta chains originate from one sample sequenced in a study of CD8 T cells in Susac syndrome. RNA in amounts of roughly 0.45 to 1 ug was reverse transcribed with random hexamers. From the immunoSEQ multiplex PCR reads, TCRdb called clonotypes with MiXCR, one entry per CDR3 protein. The table records more than 200,000 distinct CDR3 sequences, around nine tenths of them present only once. The sample consisted of CD8+ T cells from PBMCs. Every receptor here comes from a human donor with multiple sclerosis.

The chain employs TRBV4-3 and TRBJ2-5; unclear D gene. Germline V gene lookup returns CDR1 LGHNA and CDR2 YSLEER. Trimming cost V 0 bases and J 5 bases, with 13 bases left between them. CDR3 size: 15 residues. The CDR3 loop is CASSQDLGSSETQYF. The DNA of the CDR3 is TGCGCCAGCAGCCAAGATCTTGGTAGCTCGGAGACCCAGTACTTC.

The rearrangement links TRBV7-9 to TRBJ2-7; 7 bases agree with TRBD2. After removal of 5 bases from V and 3 bases from J, the junction contained 4 bases not matched to a gene. The germline CDR1 and CDR2 sequences are SEHNR and FQNEAQ (reference sequence). CDR3 length equals 13 residues. This CDR3 is CASSGDYHYEQYF. In DNA, the CDR3 is TGTGCCAGCAGCGGGGACTACCACTACGAGCAGTACTTC.

The gene calls are TRBV7-8 and TRBJ2-5; 10 bases are shared with TRBD2. This CDR3 contains 17 residues. V lost 4 bases, J lost 4 bases, and 12 bases stayed unmatched. Germline assignment: CDR1 SGHVS and CDR2 FQNEAQ. This CDR3 reads CASSSSTSGMRGETQYF. As DNA, the CDR3 is TGTGCCAGCAGCTCGAGTACTAGCGGGATGAGGGGAGAGACCCAGTACTTC.

The V and J genes are TRBV7-6 and TRBJ2-2; the D is unclear. The V and J ends lost 5 bases and 4 bases respectively, with 5 bases between them. The germline V gene has CDR1 SGHVS and CDR2 FNYEAQ. The CDR3 contains 12 residues. For the CDR3, the DNA is TGTGCCAGCAGCCCAAGCACCGGGGAGCTGTTTTTT. It yields the protein CASSPSTGELFF.

The genes are TRBV30 and TRBJ1-1, with D unresolved. Germline CDR1 is GTSNPN and CDR2 is SVGIG (reference sequence). V shed 2 bases and J shed 5 bases, with 9 bases lying between them. The CDR3 extends over 12 amino acids. CDR3 nucleotide sequence: TGTGCCTGGAGTTGGTTGGGGACTGAAGCTTTCTTT. Its protein is CAWSWLGTEAFF.

This chain links TRBV7-3 with TRBJ2-5; D is possibly TRBD1 or TRBD2 (5 bases each). This CDR3 has 15 residues. Trimming removed 0 bases from V and 2 bases from J, with 10 bases in between. Germline V CDR1 and CDR2: SGHTA, FQGTGA. CDR3 in amino acids: CASSLTGATQETQYF. CDR3 nucleotide sequence: TGTGCCAGCAGCTTAACCGGGGCAACTCAAGAGACCCAGTACTTC.

The chain employs TRBV13 and TRBJ2-4; 8 nucleotides align to TRBD1. CDR1 is PRHDT, CDR2 FYEKMQ, per germline (reference sequence). The CDR3 is 16 amino acids. With 5 bases clipped from V and 5 bases from J, the junction kept 11 bases outside the gene matches. CDR3 protein: CASSPAGTGVENIQYF. Written as DNA, the CDR3 is TGTGCCAGCAGCCCCGCCGGGACAGGAGTGGAAAACATTCAGTACTTC.

This clonotype was seen only a few times. J is TRBJ2-2 and V is TRBV12-3 or TRBV12-4; 9 bases map to TRBD1. V lost 3 bases and J lost 0; bases outside the gene matches: 2. CDR3 length: 16 residues. For the CDR3, the DNA is TGTGCCAGCAGTTTTGGGACAGGGACGAACACCGGGGAGCTGTTTTTT. Residues: CASSFGTGTNTGELFF.

This sequence joins TRBV20-1 and TRBJ2-1; 7 bases are shared with TRBD2. The CDR3 spans 16 residues. Unmatched junction bases numbered 14, after V lost 0 bases and J lost 9 bases. The germline gives CDR1 DFQATT, CDR2 SNEGSKA (reference sequence). In nucleotides, the CDR3 is TGCAGTGCTAGAGATTGGGTGCCTAGCGGATTGGGTGAGCAGTTCTTC. This sequence encodes CSARDWVPSGLGEQFF.

J is TRBJ1-2 and V is TRBV29-1; D is uncertain. V was pared by 7 bases and J by 4 bases, with 16 bases between. In germline, CDR1 is SQVTM, CDR2 ANQGSEA. The CDR3 runs 13 residues. CDR3 loop: CSDNDGSSYGYTF. The CDR3 nucleotides are TGCAGCGACAACGACGGGAGTAGCTATGGCTACACCTTC.

This chain joins TRBV10-3 and TRBJ2-3; perhaps TRBD1 as D (5 bases). V lost 0 bases and J 3 bases, leaving 13 bases between the germline ends. The germline gives CDR1 ENHRY, CDR2 SYGVKD. The CDR3 covers 16 residues. The CDR3 DNA reads as TGTGCCATCAGTGAGTCTGCAGGGATTTTGACAGATACGCAGTATTTT. As protein: CAISESAGILTDTQYF.

The V and J genes are TRBV20-1 and TRBJ2-1; TRBD1 agrees at 10 bases. V trimming: 4 bases; J trimming: 7 bases; junction bases outside the gene matches: 7. This CDR3 is built from 14 residues. Germline V lookup: CDR1 DFQATT, CDR2 SNEGSKA (reference sequence). The CDR3, as DNA: TGCAGTGCTACCACCGGGACAGGGGCTAATGAGCAGTTCTTC. This translates into CSATTGTGANEQFF.